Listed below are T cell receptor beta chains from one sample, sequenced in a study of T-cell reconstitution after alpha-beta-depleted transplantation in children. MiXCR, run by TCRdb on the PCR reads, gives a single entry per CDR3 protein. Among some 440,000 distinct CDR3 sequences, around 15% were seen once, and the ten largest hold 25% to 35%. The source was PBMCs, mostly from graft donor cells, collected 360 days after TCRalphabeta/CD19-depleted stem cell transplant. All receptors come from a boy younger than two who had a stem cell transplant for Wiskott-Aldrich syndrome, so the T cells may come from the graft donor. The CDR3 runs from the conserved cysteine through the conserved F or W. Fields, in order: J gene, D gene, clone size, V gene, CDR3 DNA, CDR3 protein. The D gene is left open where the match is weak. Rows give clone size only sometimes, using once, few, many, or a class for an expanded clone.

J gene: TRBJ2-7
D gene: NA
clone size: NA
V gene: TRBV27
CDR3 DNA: TGTGCCAAGGTTCGGGATAGGGGGGTCTCCTACGAGCAGTACTTC
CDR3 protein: CAKVRDRGVSYEQYF

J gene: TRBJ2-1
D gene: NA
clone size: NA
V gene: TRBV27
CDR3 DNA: TGTGCCAGCAGTTACCCCCCACCCGGTGAGCAGTTCTTC
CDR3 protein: CASSYPPPGEQFF

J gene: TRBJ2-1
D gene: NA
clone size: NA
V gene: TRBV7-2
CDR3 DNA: TGTGCCAGCAGCTTAGAGAGGCTAGCTTACAATGAGCAGTTCTTC
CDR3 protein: CASSLERLAYNEQFF

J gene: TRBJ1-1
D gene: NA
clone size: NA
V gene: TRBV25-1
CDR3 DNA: TGTGCCAGCCAGAGTGCAGGGAGCACTGAAGCTTTCTTT
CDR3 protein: CASQSAGSTEAFF

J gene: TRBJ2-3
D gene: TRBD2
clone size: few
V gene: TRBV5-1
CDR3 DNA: TGCGCCAGCAGCTTGAAGCGGGAGAACACAGATACGCAGTATTTT
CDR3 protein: CASSLKRENTDTQYF

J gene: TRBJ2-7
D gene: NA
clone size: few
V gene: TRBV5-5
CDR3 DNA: TGTGCCAGCAGCTATCCGCCAGGGTCCTACGAGCAGTACTTC
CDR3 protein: CASSYPPGSYEQYF

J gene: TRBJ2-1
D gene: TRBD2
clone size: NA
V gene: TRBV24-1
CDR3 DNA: TGTGCCACCAGAGATAGCGGGAGGGCCATCAATGAGCAGTTCTTC
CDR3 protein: CATRDSGRAINEQFF

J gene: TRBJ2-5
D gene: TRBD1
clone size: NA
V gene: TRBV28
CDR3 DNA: TGTGCCAGCAGTTCCTACCGTTGGACAGGGGAGGGGTTGGACTTC
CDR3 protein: CASSSYRWTGEGLDF

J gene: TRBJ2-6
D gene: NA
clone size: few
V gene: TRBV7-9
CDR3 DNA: TGTGCCAGCAGCCAAGGGATAGTGGGTTCTGGGGCCAACGTCCTGACTTTC
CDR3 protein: CASSQGIVGSGANVLTF

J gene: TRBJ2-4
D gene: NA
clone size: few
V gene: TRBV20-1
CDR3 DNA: TGCAGTGCTAGGGAGGACCGGGACATTCAGTACTTC
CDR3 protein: CSAREDRDIQYF

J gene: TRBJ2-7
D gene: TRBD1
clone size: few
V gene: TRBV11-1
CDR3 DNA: TGTGCCAGCAGCTTAGGCGGAAAAGGGGCGACAGGGGCCGGATCCTACGAGCAGTACTTC
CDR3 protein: CASSLGGKGATGAGSYEQYF

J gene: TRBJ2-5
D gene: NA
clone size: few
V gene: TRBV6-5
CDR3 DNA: TGTGCCAGCAGTTCATTTTTGAGAGGGGACCAAGAGACCCAGTACTTC
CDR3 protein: CASSSFLRGDQETQYF

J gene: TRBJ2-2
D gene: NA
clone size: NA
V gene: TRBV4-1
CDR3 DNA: TGCGCCAGCAGCCAAGAAGGGACGGCGAACACCGGGGAGCTGTTTTTT
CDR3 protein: CASSQEGTANTGELFF

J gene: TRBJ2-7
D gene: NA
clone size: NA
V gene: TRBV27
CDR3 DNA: TGTGCCAGCAGTTTTAGACAGGCGGCTAGAATCTACGAGCAGTACTTC
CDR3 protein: CASSFRQAARIYEQYF

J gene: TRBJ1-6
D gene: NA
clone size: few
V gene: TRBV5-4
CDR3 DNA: TGTGCCAGCAGCTTAGGGAGGCCAGAGCCTAATTCACCCCTCCACTTT
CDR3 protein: CASSLGRPEPNSPLHF

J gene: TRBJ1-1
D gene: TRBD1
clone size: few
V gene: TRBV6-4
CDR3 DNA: TGTGCCAGCAGTAAGACAGGGGTAGCCACTGAAGCTTTCTTT
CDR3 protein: CASSKTGVATEAFF

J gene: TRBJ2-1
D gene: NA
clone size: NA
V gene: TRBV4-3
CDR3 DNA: TGCGCCAGCAGCCGGAAAGTTTCGAATGAGCAGTTCTTC
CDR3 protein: CASSRKVSNEQFF

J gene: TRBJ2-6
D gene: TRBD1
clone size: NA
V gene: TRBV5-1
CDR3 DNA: TGCGCCAGCAGACAGGGGCTGTTATACTCTGGGGCCAACGTCCTGACTTTC
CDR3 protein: CASRQGLLYSGANVLTF

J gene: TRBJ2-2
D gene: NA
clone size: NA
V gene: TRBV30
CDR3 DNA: TGTGCCTGGAGTGTATTGCCCGGGGAGCTGTTTTTT
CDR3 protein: CAWSVLPGELFF

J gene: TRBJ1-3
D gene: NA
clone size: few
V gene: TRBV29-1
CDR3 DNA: TGCAGCGTTGATTCGGGGAACACCATATATTTT
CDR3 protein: CSVDSGNTIYF

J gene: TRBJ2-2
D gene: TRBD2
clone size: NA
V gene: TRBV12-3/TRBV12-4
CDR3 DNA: TGTGCCAGCAAACTAGCGGGTACGAACACCGGGGAGCTGTTTTTT
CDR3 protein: CASKLAGTNTGELFF

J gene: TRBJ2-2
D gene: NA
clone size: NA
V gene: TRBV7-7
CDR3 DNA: TGTGCCAGCAGCTTAGTGTTGACACCGAACACCGGGGAGCTGTTTTTT
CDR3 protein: CASSLVLTPNTGELFF

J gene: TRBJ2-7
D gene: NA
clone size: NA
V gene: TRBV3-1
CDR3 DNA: TGTGCCAGCAGCCAAGATAGTGTCGGTTCCTACGAGCAGTACTTC
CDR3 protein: CASSQDSVGSYEQYF

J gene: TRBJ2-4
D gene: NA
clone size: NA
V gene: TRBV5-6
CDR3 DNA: TGTGCCAGCAGCTTGCTGATAGCCAAAAACATTCAGTACTTC
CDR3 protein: CASSLLIAKNIQYF

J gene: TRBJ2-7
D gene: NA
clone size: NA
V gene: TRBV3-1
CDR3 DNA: TGTGCCAGCAGCCGCAGGGATTCCGGGAATTCCTACGAGCAGTACTTC
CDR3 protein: CASSRRDSGNSYEQYF

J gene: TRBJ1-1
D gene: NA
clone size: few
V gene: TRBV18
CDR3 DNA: TGTGCCAGCTCACCACCGGCAGGGAACACTGAAGCTTTCTTT
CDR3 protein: CASSPPAGNTEAFF

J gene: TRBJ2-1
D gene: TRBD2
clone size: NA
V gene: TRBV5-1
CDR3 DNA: TGCGCCAGCACTATTAGCGGGAGCTCCTACAATGAGCAGTTCTTC
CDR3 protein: CASTISGSSYNEQFF

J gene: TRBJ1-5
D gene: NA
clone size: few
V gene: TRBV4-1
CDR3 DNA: TGCGCCAGCAGCCAAGTGGCGAGTGAATGGCCCCAGCATTTT
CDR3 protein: CASSQVASEWPQHF

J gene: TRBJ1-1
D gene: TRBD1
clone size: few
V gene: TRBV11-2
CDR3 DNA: TGTGCCAGCAGCTTCCCGGGACAGGGAACTGAAGCTTTCTTT
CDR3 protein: CASSFPGQGTEAFF